The rows below give T cell receptor beta chains drawn from one sample of a study of blood T cell repertoires in COVID-19. Assay: immunoSEQ multiplex PCR; the TCRdb copy retains only in-frame clones and omits some. The table shows a few hundred thousand clones, with about 80% occurring only once. The sequencing input was peripheral blood. All receptors derive from a woman aged 60-75 years with acute or convalescent COVID-19. The CDR3 runs from the conserved cysteine through the conserved F or W. A D gene is named only where the DNA matches it firmly. Clone size appears in some rows only: once, few, many, or a class for an expanded clone.

TRBJ2-2	-	-	TRBV4-1	TGCGCCAGCAGCCAAGTGGGCCACGGGAACACCGGGGAGCTGTTTTTT	CASSQVGHGNTGELFF
TRBJ1-5	-	-	TRBV27	TGTGCCAGCAGTTTGGGCAGGGGATGGCAGCCCCAGCATTTT	CASSLGRGWQPQHF
TRBJ1-2	-	-	TRBV29-1	TGCAGCGTTGATCCGGCAGGGTCCCATGGCTACACCTTC	CSVDPAGSHGYTF
TRBJ1-6	TRBD1	-	TRBV10-3	TGTGCCATCAGTGTAGAAGGGGGCAATAGTTCACCCCTCCACTTT	CAISVEGGNSSPLHF
TRBJ1-1	-	-	TRBV5-1	TGCGCCAGCAGCGACATGGGACTTCCTAACACTGAAGCTTTCTTT	CASSDMGLPNTEAFF
TRBJ2-7	TRBD1	once	TRBV5-6	TGTGCCAGCAGCTTTACAGGGGGGCTCTACGAGCAGTACTTC	CASSFTGGLYEQYF
TRBJ2-1	TRBD2	-	TRBV11-2	TGTGCCAGCAGCTTAGGGTTCCGAGCGGGGATGTACAATGAGCAGTTCTTC	CASSLGFRAGMYNEQFF
TRBJ2-2	-	-	TRBV28	TGTGCCAGCAGATTCCCAGGTAGCACCGGGGAGCTGTTTTTT	CASRFPGSTGELFF
TRBJ1-3	TRBD1	-	TRBV27	TGTGCCAGCAGTCCGGGACAGGGCTTCTCTGGAAACACCATATATTTT	CASSPGQGFSGNTIYF
TRBJ1-1	-	-	TRBV4-1	TGCGCCAGCAGTAAGGCTTATGCAGGGGTGAACACTGAAGCTTTCTTT	CASSKAYAGVNTEAFF
TRBJ1-3	-	-	TRBV19	TGTGCCAGTAGTATCCCCCGCGCCTCTGGAAACACCATATATTTT	CASSIPRASGNTIYF
TRBJ1-6	-	-	TRBV5-8	TGTGCCAGCAGCCAGCAATTGGGTGCGGGGCGGAAATCACCCCTCCACTTT	CASSQQLGAGRKSPLHF
TRBJ2-7	-	-	TRBV27	TGTGCCAGCAGTTTTGGCGGGGTGAGCTCCTACGAGCAGTACTTC	CASSFGGVSSYEQYF
TRBJ1-2	TRBD1	-	TRBV5-5	TGTGCCAGCAGCTTGGGACAGGGCCCCGGCTACACCTTC	CASSLGQGPGYTF
TRBJ1-5	TRBD1	few	TRBV2	TGTGCCAGCAAGGGGGACAGGGTGGAGCCCCAGCATTTT	CASKGDRVEPQHF
TRBJ2-7	-	-	TRBV11-1	TGTGCCAGCATGGACAATTCTGCAGAGCAGTACTTC	CASMDNSAEQYF
TRBJ1-1	-	-	TRBV18	TGTGCCAGCTCAGAGTCTATGAACACTGAAGCTTTCTTT	CASSESMNTEAFF
TRBJ2-5	TRBD2	-	TRBV9	TGTGCCAGCAGCGCCACAAGCGGGGGGGCTTCGGAGACCCAGTACTTC	CASSATSGGASETQYF
TRBJ1-2	-	-	TRBV5-6	TGTGCCAGCAGCTTGATCAGGTTTAACTATGGCTACACCTTC	CASSLIRFNYGYTF
TRBJ2-2	TRBD2	-	TRBV5-4	TGTGCCAGCAGCTCAGGGAGGGACTCATACACCGGGGAGCTGTTTTTT	CASSSGRDSYTGELFF
TRBJ2-7	TRBD1	-	TRBV19	TGTGCCAGTAGTCAAGAAAGGACAGGGGGTCTCTACGAGCAGTACTTC	CASSQERTGGLYEQYF
TRBJ1-3	TRBD1	-	TRBV30	TGTGCCTGGAGTCCCGGACAGGTCTTTGGAAACACCATATATTTT	CAWSPGQVFGNTIYF
TRBJ2-4	-	-	TRBV4-1	TGCGCCAGCAGCCAAACTGCAGGGGTGCCCAAAAACATTCAGTACTTC	CASSQTAGVPKNIQYF
TRBJ2-7	TRBD2	-	TRBV7-2	TGTGCCAGCAGCTCGACTAGCGTCTCCTACGAGCAGTACTTC	CASSSTSVSYEQYF
TRBJ1-1	TRBD1	-	TRBV19	TGTGCCAGTAGTATTATAGACAGGGCGAACACTGAAGCTTTCTTT	CASSIIDRANTEAFF
TRBJ2-3	-	-	TRBV7-3	TGTGCCAGCAGCCGTTCAGGCTCGATGGGAGATACGCAGTATTTT	CASSRSGSMGDTQYF
TRBJ2-7	-	-	TRBV7-9	TGTGCCAGCAGCCGGGTGGAGGGGGCGTATCAAGAGCAGTACTTC	CASSRVEGAYQEQYF
TRBJ2-3	-	-	TRBV11-2	TGTGCCAGCAGCATCGACGGGGGGCCGACAGATACGCAGTATTTT	CASSIDGGPTDTQYF
TRBJ2-3	-	-	TRBV9	TGTGCCAGCAGCGTAGCTTTTCGGACAGATACGCAGTATTTT	CASSVAFRTDTQYF
TRBJ2-2	-	-	TRBV5-1	TGCGCCAGCAGCTTGATTACAGTCTTTGGCGAGCTGTTTTTT	CASSLITVFGELFF
TRBJ1-2	-	-	TRBV12-3/TRBV12-4	TGTGCCAGCAGTTGGACAGCTAACTATGGCTACACCTTC	CASSWTANYGYTF
TRBJ1-1	TRBD1	-	TRBV6-5	TGTGCCAGCATTCCAGGGGGCCGGAACACTGAAGCTTTCTTT	CASIPGGRNTEAFF
TRBJ1-5	-	-	TRBV5-8	TGTGCCAGCAGCGTCGGCCCAGGGGCCCCCATGGGCAATCAGCCCCAGCATTTT	CASSVGPGAPMGNQPQHF
TRBJ2-1	TRBD1	-	TRBV24-1	TGTGCCACCAGTGCCGACGACAGGGCGAGAAGAAATGAGCAGTTCTTC	CATSADDRARRNEQFF
TRBJ1-6	TRBD1	-	TRBV4-2	TGTGCCAGCAGCCAAGATTGGACAGGAGCGAATTCACCCCTCCACTTT	CASSQDWTGANSPLHF
TRBJ1-4	TRBD1	-	TRBV11-2	TGTGCCAGCAGCAGACGGGACAGAGAGGAAAAACTGTTTTTT	CASSRRDREEKLFF
TRBJ1-6	TRBD1	-	TRBV6-1	TGTGCCAGCAGTGAAAGTCGCCCAGGGGGTGTGTCACCCCTCCACTTT	CASSESRPGGVSPLHF
TRBJ1-1	TRBD1	-	TRBV13	TGTGCCAGCAGTACTCAGGGGGCACGAACTGAAGCTTTCTTT	CASSTQGARTEAFF
TRBJ1-2	TRBD1	-	TRBV3-1/TRBV3-2	TGTGCCAGCAGCCCAGGTGGGACAGGCTGGAACTATGGCTACACCTTC	CASSPGGTGWNYGYTF
TRBJ1-2	-	-	TRBV5-4	TGTGCCAGCAGCAAAGGGGCGGACTATGGCTACACCTTC	CASSKGADYGYTF
TRBJ1-2	-	-	TRBV5-4	TGTGCCAGCAGCGTTTTTCCCCCCGGGGGAAACGGTGGCTACACCTTC	CASSVFPPGGNGGYTF
TRBJ1-1	-	-	TRBV6-5	TGTGCCAGCAGTTACACAGATATGAACACTGAAGCTTTCTTT	CASSYTDMNTEAFF